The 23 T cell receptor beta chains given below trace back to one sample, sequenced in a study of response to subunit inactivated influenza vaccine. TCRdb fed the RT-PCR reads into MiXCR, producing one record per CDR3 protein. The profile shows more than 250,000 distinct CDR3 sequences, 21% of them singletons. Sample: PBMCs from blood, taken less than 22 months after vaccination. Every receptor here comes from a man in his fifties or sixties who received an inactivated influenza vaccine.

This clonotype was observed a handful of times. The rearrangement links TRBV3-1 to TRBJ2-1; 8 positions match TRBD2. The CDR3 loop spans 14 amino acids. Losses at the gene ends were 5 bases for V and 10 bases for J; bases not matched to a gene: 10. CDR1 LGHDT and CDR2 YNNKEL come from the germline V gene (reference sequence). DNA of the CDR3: TGTGCCAGCAGCACGCGCCTAGCGGGTAACGAGCAGTTCTTC. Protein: CASSTRLAGNEQFF.

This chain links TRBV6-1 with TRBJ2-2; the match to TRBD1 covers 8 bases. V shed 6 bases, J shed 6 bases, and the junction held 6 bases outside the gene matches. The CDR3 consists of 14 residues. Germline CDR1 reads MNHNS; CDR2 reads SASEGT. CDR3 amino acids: CASRSLTGAGELFF. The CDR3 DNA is TGTGCCAGCAGATCCCTGACAGGGGCCGGGGAGCTGTTTTTT.

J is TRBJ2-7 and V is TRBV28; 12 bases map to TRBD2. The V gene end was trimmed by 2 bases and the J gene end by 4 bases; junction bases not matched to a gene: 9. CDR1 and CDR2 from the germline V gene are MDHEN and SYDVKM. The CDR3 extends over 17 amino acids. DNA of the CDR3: TGTGCCAGCAGTTTACTACTAGCGGGGGGTCACAATTACGAGCAGTACTTC. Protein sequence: CASSLLLAGGHNYEQYF.

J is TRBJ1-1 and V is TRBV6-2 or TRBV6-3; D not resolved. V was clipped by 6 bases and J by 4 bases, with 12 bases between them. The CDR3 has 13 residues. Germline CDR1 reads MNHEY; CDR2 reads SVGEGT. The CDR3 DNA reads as TGTGCCAGCAGGCACCCAAGGCGCACTGAAGCTTTCTTT. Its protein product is CASRHPRRTEAFF.

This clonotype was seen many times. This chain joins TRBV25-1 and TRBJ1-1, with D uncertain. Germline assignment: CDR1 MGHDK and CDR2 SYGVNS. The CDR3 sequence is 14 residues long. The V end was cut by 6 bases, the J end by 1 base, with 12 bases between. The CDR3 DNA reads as TGTGCCAGCAGACCCTTGTTTGCGAACACTGAAGCTTTCTTT. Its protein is CASRPLFANTEAFF.

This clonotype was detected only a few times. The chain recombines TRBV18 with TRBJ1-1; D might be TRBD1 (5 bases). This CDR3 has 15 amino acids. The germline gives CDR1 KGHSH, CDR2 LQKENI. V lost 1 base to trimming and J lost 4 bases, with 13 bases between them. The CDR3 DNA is TGTGCCAGCTCACCACGGCCCAGGGAGGTCACTGAAGCTTTCTTT. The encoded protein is CASSPRPREVTEAFF.

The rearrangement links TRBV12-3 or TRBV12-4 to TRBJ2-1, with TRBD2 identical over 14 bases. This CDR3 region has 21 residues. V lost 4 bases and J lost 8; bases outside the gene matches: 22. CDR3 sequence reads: CASSSTFNSSGTSGSNYEQFF. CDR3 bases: TGTGCCAGCAGTTCGACGTTCAACTCCTCCGGGACTAGCGGGAGTAACTATGAGCAGTTCTTC.

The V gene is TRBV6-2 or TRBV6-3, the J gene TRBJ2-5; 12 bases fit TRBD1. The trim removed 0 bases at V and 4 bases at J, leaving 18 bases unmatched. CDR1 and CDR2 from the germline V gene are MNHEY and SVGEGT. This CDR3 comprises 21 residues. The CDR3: CASSYSYTHLGDRGPAETQYF. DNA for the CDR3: TGTGCCAGCAGTTACTCGTATACACACCTAGGGGACAGGGGGCCTGCAGAGACCCAGTACTTC.

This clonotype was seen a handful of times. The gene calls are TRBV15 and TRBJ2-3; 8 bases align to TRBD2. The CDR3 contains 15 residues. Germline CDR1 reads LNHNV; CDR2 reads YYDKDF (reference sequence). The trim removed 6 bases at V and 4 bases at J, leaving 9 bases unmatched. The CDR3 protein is CATRESGSLADTQYF. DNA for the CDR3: TGTGCCACCAGAGAGAGCGGGAGTTTGGCAGATACGCAGTATTTT.

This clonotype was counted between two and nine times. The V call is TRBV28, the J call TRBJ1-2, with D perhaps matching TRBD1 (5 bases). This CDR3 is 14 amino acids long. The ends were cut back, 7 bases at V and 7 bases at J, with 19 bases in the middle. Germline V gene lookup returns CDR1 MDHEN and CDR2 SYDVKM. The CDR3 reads CASTIVVGGGGYTF. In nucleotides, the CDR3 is TGTGCCAGCACCATTGTTGTTGGTGGGGGTGGCTACACCTTC.

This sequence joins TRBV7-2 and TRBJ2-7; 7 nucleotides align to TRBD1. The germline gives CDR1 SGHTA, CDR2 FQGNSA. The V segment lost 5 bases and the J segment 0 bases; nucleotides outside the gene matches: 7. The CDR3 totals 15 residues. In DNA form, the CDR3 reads TGTGCCAGCAGCGTGACAGGGCAGAGCTCCTACGAGCAGTACTTC. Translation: CASSVTGQSSYEQYF.

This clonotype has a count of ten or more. The CDR3 reads CASSYRRQDRNGYTF. As DNA, the CDR3 is TGTGCCAGCAGTTACCGCCGACAGGACCGGAATGGCTACACCTTC. J is TRBJ1-2 and V is TRBV6-5, with D possibly being TRBD1 (6 bases). Germline values: CDR1 MNHEY, CDR2 SVGAGI. V lost 2 bases and J lost 6, with 16 bases in between. This CDR3 comprises 15 residues.

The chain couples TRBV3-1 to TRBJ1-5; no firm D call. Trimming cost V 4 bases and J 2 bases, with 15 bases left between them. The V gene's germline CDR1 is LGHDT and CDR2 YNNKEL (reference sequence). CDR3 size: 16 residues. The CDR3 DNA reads TGTGCCAGCAGCCGAAACGATTACTCTGGCAATCAGCCCCAGCATTTT. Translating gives CASSRNDYSGNQPQHF.

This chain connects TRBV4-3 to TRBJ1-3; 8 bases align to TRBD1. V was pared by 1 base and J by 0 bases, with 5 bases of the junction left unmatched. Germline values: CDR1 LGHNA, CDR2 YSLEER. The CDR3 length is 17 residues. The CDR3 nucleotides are TGCGCCAGCAGCCAAGGGGGACAGGCCTTCTCTGGAAACACCATATATTTT. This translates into CASSQGGQAFSGNTIYF.

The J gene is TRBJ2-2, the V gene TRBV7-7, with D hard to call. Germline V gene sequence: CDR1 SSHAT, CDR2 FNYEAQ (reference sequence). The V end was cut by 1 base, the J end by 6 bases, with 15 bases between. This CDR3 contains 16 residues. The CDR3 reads CASSLGASLRAGELFF. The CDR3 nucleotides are TGTGCCAGCAGCTTAGGGGCCAGCCTAAGGGCCGGGGAGCTGTTTTTT.

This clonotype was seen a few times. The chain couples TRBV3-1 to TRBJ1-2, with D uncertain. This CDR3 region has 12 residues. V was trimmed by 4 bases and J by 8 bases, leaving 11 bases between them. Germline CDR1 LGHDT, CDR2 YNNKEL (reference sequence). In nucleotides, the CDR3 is TGTGCCAGCAGCCTTGAAGAGAGGGGCTACACCTTC. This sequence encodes CASSLEERGYTF.

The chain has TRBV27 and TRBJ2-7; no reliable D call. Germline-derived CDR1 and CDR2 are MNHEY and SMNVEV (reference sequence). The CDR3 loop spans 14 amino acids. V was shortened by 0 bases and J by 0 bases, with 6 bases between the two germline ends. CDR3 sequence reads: CASSLSGSSYEQYF. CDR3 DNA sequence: TGTGCCAGCAGTTTATCGGGCAGCTCCTACGAGCAGTACTTC.

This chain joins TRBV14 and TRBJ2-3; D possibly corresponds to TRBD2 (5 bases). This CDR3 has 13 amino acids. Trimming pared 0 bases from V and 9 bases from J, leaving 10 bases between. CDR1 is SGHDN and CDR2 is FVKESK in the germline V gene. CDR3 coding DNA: TGTGCCAGCAGCCAAGAAGAGGGCACAACGCAGTATTTT. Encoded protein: CASSQEEGTTQYF.

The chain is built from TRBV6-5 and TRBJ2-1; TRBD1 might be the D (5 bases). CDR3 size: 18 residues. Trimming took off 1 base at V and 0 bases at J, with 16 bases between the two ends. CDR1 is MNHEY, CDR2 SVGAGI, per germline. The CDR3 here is CASSYWGFGRGSYNEQFF. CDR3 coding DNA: TGTGCCAGCAGTTACTGGGGCTTCGGTAGGGGCTCCTACAATGAGCAGTTCTTC.

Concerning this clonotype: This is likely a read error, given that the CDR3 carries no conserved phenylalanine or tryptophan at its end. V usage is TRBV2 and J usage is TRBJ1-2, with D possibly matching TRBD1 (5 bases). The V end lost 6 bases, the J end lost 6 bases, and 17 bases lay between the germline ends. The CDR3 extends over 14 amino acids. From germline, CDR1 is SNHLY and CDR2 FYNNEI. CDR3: CASRGDGLSHGYTL. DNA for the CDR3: TGTGCCAGCAGGGGGGACGGATTAAGTCATGGCTACACCCTC.

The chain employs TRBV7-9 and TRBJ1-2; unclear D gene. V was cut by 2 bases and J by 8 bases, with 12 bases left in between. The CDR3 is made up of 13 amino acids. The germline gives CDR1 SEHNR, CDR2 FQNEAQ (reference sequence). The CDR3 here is CASSLKVETGYTF. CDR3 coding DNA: TGTGCCAGCAGCTTAAAAGTGGAGACGGGCTACACCTTC.

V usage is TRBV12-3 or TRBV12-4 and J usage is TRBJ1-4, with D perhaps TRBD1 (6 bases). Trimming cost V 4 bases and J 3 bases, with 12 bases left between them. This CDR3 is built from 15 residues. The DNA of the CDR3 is TGTGCCAGCAGTTCTTACAGGGCCTCTAATGAAAAACTGTTTTTT. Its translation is CASSSYRASNEKLFF.

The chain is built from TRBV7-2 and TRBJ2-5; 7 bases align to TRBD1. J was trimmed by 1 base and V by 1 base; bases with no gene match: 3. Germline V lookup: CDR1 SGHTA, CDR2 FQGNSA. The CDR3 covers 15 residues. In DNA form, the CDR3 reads TGTGCCAGCAGCTTAGTGACAGGGCCCCAAGAGACCCAGTACTTC. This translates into CASSLVTGPQETQYF.